The 3 T cell receptor beta chains presented below share a single source sample, sequenced in a study of CD8 T cells in Susac syndrome. Random hexamers were used to reverse transcribe an amount of about 0.45 to 1 ug RNA. TCRdb re-analysed the immunoSEQ multiplex PCR reads in MiXCR, keeping a single row per CDR3 protein. This table holds tens of thousands of distinct CDR3 sequences, just over 95% found once. Sample: CD4+ T cells from PBMCs. The source is a human donor with multiple sclerosis.

This clonotype was recorded only once. The chain employs TRBV3-1 and TRBJ2-5; 12 bases are shared with TRBD2. This CDR3 is 15 amino acids long. Per the germline V gene, CDR1 is LGHDT and CDR2 is YNNKEL (reference sequence). V trimming: 5 bases; J trimming: 5 bases; junction bases outside the gene matches: 6. The DNA for the CDR3 is TGTGCCAGCAGCAGAGCTAGCGGGGGGGCGGAGACCCAGTACTTC. Translation: CASSRASGGAETQYF.

The chain couples TRBV20-1 to TRBJ1-5; the D gene is possibly TRBD1 (6 bases). The CDR3 contains 14 residues. Germline V gene lookup returns CDR1 DFQATT and CDR2 SNEGSKA (reference sequence). V dropped 0 bases and J dropped 6 bases, with 12 bases sitting between them. CDR3: CSAREQGIGQPQHF. CDR3 nucleotides: TGCAGTGCTAGAGAACAGGGTATAGGTCAGCCCCAGCATTTT.

The CDR3 region has the DNA TGTGCCAGCAGACAGACCGGGACAGGAAAAATAGGCGAGCAGTACTTC. It specifies CASRQTGTGKIGEQYF. The chain joins TRBV7-2 to TRBJ2-7; TRBD1 agrees at 8 bases. The trim removed 6 bases at V and 6 bases at J, leaving 16 bases unmatched. Germline assignment: CDR1 SGHTA and CDR2 FQGNSA. This CDR3 contains 16 residues. Based on the CDR3 plus reference TRBV7-2 and TRBJ2-7, the full variable domain is GAGVSQSPSNKVTEKGKDVELRCDPISGHTALYWYRQSLGQGLEFLIYFQGNSAPDKSGLPSDRFSAERTGGSVSTLTIQRTQQEDSAVYLCASRQTGTGKIGEQYFGPGTRLTVT.